The 13 T cell receptor beta chains below come from one sample, sequenced in a study of blood T cells in healthy people across ages. A second PCR of 7 to 11 cycles used a sample-barcoded 5' primer and a J-beta primer mix. TCRdb processed the 5' RACE reads anew with MiXCR; each CDR3 protein has one entry. The repertoire holds more than 700,000 distinct CDR3 sequences, more than 35% seen once, with roughly 20% in the top ten. The sample was blood. These receptors were collected from an elderly man in good health.

V gene TRBV4-2 combines with J gene TRBJ1-2, with D perhaps TRBD1 (6 bases). This CDR3 has 16 amino acids. The germline CDR1 and CDR2 sequences are LGHNA and YNFKEQ. V was trimmed by 4 bases and J by 4 bases, leaving 19 bases between them. This chain's CDR3 is CASSPRGGRSVYGYTF. The CDR3 DNA sequence: TGTGCCAGCAGCCCAAGGGGGGGGCGGTCTGTCTATGGCTACACCTTC.

This clonotype was counted between two and nine times. The gene calls are TRBV20-1 and TRBJ2-1, with no clear D. Per the germline V gene, CDR1 is DFQATT and CDR2 is SNEGSKA (reference sequence). The CDR3 covers 16 residues. Trimming removed 6 bases from V and 3 bases from J, with 21 bases in between. The CDR3 is CSATGLDLLSYNEQFF. The CDR3 nucleotides are TGCAGTGCCACTGGGCTAGATTTACTCAGCTACAATGAGCAGTTCTTC.

V and J are TRBV29-1 and TRBJ2-2; D is uncertain. Trimming pared 6 bases from V and 2 bases from J, leaving 16 bases between. The CDR3 totals 15 residues. CDR1 is SQVTM and CDR2 is ANQGSEA in the germline V gene. The CDR3 spells CSVEPAGTNTGELFF. The CDR3 coding sequence is TGCAGCGTCGAGCCAGCAGGCACTAACACCGGGGAGCTGTTTTTT.

This chain joins TRBV4-2 and TRBJ1-4, with D tentatively TRBD1 (6 bases). V dropped 4 bases and J dropped 4 bases, with 16 bases sitting between them. Per the germline V gene, CDR1 is LGHNA and CDR2 is YNFKEQ. The CDR3 extends over 16 amino acids. The DNA for the CDR3 is TGTGCCAGCAGCCCCGACAGGCCGCTAAGTAATGAAAAACTGTTTTTT. It is translated as CASSPDRPLSNEKLFF.

This chain connects TRBV5-1 to TRBJ2-4; perhaps D is TRBD1 or TRBD2 (5 bases each). The J call may be wrong; the DNA end is better matched by TRBJ2-7. Per germline, CDR1 SGHRS and CDR2 YFSETQ. The CDR3 consists of 13 residues. This CDR3 is CASSWDGLYEQYF. The CDR3 coding sequence is TGCGCCAGCAGCTGGGACGGACTCTACGAGCAGTACTTC.

This clonotype was recorded a few times. The chain is built from TRBV20-1 and TRBJ2-5; the D gene is possibly TRBD2 (6 bases). Germline lookup yields CDR1 DFQATT and CDR2 SNEGSKA (reference sequence). The CDR3 runs to 12 residues. Trimming removed 8 bases from V and 9 bases from J, with 19 bases in between. CDR3 sequence reads: CSPTGTGVSQYF. In nucleotides, the CDR3 is TGCAGTCCTACCGGGACTGGGGTCTCCCAGTACTTC.

This clonotype was counted only a few times. The chain carries TRBV20-1 and TRBJ2-5; D possibly uses TRBD1 or TRBD2 (6 bases each). This CDR3 has 12 amino acids. The V gene's germline CDR1 is DFQATT and CDR2 SNEGSKA (reference sequence). V was cut by 7 bases and J by 5 bases, with 14 bases left in between. CDR3 region: CSVGGGKETQYF. The CDR3 DNA sequence: TGCAGTGTCGGGGGCGGAAAGGAGACCCAGTACTTC.

V gene TRBV6-2 or TRBV6-3 combines with J gene TRBJ2-3; D remains unclear. The germline V gene has CDR1 MNHEY and CDR2 SVGEGT. This CDR3 comprises 13 residues. V was shortened by 5 bases and J by 2 bases, with 8 bases between the two germline ends. The CDR3: CASSMRYTDTQYF. The CDR3 nucleotides are TGTGCCAGCAGTATGAGGTACACAGATACGCAGTATTTT.

The chain is built from TRBV3-1 and TRBJ2-3, with a possible D match to TRBD2 (5 bases). The ends were cut back, 1 base at V and 2 bases at J, with 7 bases in the middle. There are 14 residues in the CDR3. Germline CDR1 is LGHDT and CDR2 is YNNKEL (reference sequence). The DNA of the CDR3 is TGTGCCAGCAGCCAAGGGACTGTCACAGATACGCAGTATTTT. This encodes CASSQGTVTDTQYF.

V usage is TRBV4-1 and J usage is TRBJ1-4, with D perhaps matching TRBD1 (5 bases). The CDR3 consists of 17 residues. Trimming took 4 bases from V and 7 from J, leaving 22 bases between them. The germline V gene has CDR1 MGHRA and CDR2 YSYEKL. The CDR3 reads CASSPVNRVQGGEKLFF. CDR3 coding DNA: TGCGCCAGCAGCCCGGTCAACCGGGTGCAGGGTGGTGAAAAACTGTTTTTT.

J is TRBJ2-5 and V is TRBV6-2 or TRBV6-3; weak D call: TRBD2 (5 bases). Between the trimmed V and J ends, which lost 2 bases and 1 base, there was a span of 11 bases. Per the germline V gene, CDR1 is MNHEY and CDR2 is SVGEGT. This CDR3 has 15 amino acids. The CDR3 loop is CASSYARTAQETQYF. Here the CDR3 DNA reads TGTGCCAGCAGTTACGCCCGGACTGCCCAAGAGACCCAGTACTTC.

This clonotype was seen repeatedly, ten times or more. The rearrangement joins TRBV12-3 or TRBV12-4 to TRBJ2-1; D may correspond to TRBD1 or TRBD2 (5 bases each). V lost 5 bases to trimming and J lost 4 bases, with 12 bases between them. The CDR3 has 14 residues. The CDR3 spells CASSPGTFYNEQFF. The CDR3 DNA follows: TGTGCCAGCAGTCCCGGGACCTTTTACAATGAGCAGTTCTTC.

This clonotype was seen a handful of times. This sequence joins TRBV6-1 and TRBJ2-7, with D possibly being TRBD1 or TRBD2 (5 bases each). The CDR3 sequence is 16 residues long. In germline, CDR1 is MNHNS, CDR2 SASEGT. Trimming took 1 base from V and 2 from J, leaving 15 bases between them. The CDR3 DNA is TGTGCCAGCAGTGAAGTTATCAGGGCCGGGACCTACGAGCAGTACTTC. It translates to CASSEVIRAGTYEQYF.